This is a list of T cell receptor beta chains from one sample in a study of T cells after yellow fever vaccination. MiXCR, applied by TCRdb to the 5' RACE reads, yields one record per CDR3 protein. The sample lists fewer than 500,000 distinct CDR3 sequences, about 19% occurring once. The sample was PBMCs, taken before the yellow fever booster vaccination. All receptors derive from a man aged 18 to 30 who received the YFV17D yellow fever vaccine. Each CDR3 is given with its conserved first and last residue. The order of the fields is clone size, J gene, V gene, D gene, CDR3 DNA, CDR3 protein. A D gene is named only where the DNA matches it firmly. The listing skips clone size in some rows; elsewhere it reads once, few, many or a size class.

abundance: NA; j_gene: TRBJ1-2; v_gene: TRBV4-3; d_gene: TRBD1; CDR3nt: TGCGCCAGCAGCCAAGGCCCGAACAGGGGAGACTATGGCTACACCTTC; CDR3aa: CASSQGPNRGDYGYTF
abundance: NA; j_gene: TRBJ2-5; v_gene: TRBV4-2; d_gene: NA; CDR3nt: TGTGCCAGCAACAATCTCGGGGGAGAGACCCAGTACTTC; CDR3aa: CASNNLGGETQYF
abundance: few; j_gene: TRBJ1-1; v_gene: TRBV7-9; d_gene: TRBD1; CDR3nt: TGTGCCAGCAGCTCTATTGACAGGGGGGCTGAAGCTTTCTTT; CDR3aa: CASSSIDRGAEAFF
abundance: once; j_gene: TRBJ1-3; v_gene: TRBV5-5; d_gene: NA; CDR3nt: TGTGCCAGCAGCTTGGTTCCGGGGCCCGGAAACACCATATATTTT; CDR3aa: CASSLVPGPGNTIYF
abundance: few; j_gene: TRBJ1-4; v_gene: TRBV21-1; d_gene: NA; CDR3nt: TGTGCCAGCAGCAAAGAAAAAGGGGGAGACAGGGCCGAAACAGTGTTTTTT; CDR3aa: CASSKEKGGDRAETVFF
abundance: NA; j_gene: TRBJ1-1; v_gene: TRBV5-1; d_gene: TRBD1; CDR3nt: TGCGCCAGCAGCGCGACAGGGGAGTGGAACACTGAAGCTTTCTTT; CDR3aa: CASSATGEWNTEAFF
abundance: NA; j_gene: TRBJ1-1; v_gene: TRBV7-9; d_gene: NA; CDR3nt: TGTGCCAGCAGCTTTGGGTCCACAACTGAAGCTTTCTTT; CDR3aa: CASSFGSTTEAFF
abundance: NA; j_gene: TRBJ1-1; v_gene: TRBV3-1; d_gene: NA; CDR3nt: TGTGCCAGCAGCCAACTGGGGGGAGCTGAAGCTTTCTTT; CDR3aa: CASSQLGGAEAFF
abundance: few; j_gene: TRBJ2-1; v_gene: TRBV7-8; d_gene: TRBD2; CDR3nt: TGTGCCAGCAGCTTAGCCGCGACTAGCGGGGGGGCGTCCTACAATGAGCAGTTCTTC; CDR3aa: CASSLAATSGGASYNEQFF
abundance: NA; j_gene: TRBJ1-6; v_gene: TRBV7-2; d_gene: NA; CDR3nt: TGTGCCAGCAGCTTAGTAGGCAGTAATTCACCCCTCCACTTT; CDR3aa: CASSLVGSNSPLHF
abundance: NA; j_gene: TRBJ1-4; v_gene: TRBV3-1; d_gene: TRBD1; CDR3nt: TGTGCCAGCAGCCTACCGACAGGGGTAGGAACAACTAATGAAAAACTGTTTTTT; CDR3aa: CASSLPTGVGTTNEKLFF
abundance: few; j_gene: TRBJ1-1; v_gene: TRBV11-2; d_gene: NA; CDR3nt: TGTGCCAGCAGCTATTGGACGAACACTGAAGCTTTCTTT; CDR3aa: CASSYWTNTEAFF
abundance: few; j_gene: TRBJ2-2; v_gene: TRBV20-1; d_gene: NA; CDR3nt: TGCAGTGTCCCAAGGGGCAGGAACACCGGGGAGCTGTTTTTT; CDR3aa: CSVPRGRNTGELFF
abundance: few; j_gene: TRBJ1-1; v_gene: TRBV18; d_gene: NA; CDR3nt: TGTGCCAGCTCACCATCTGGGGTCAACACTGAAGCTTTCTTT; CDR3aa: CASSPSGVNTEAFF
abundance: few; j_gene: TRBJ2-7; v_gene: TRBV10-3; d_gene: NA; CDR3nt: TGTGCCATCAGTGAGGGCTACAGCCTCTACGAGCAGTACTTC; CDR3aa: CAISEGYSLYEQYF
abundance: few; j_gene: TRBJ1-5; v_gene: TRBV6-5; d_gene: TRBD1; CDR3nt: TGTGCCAGCAGTTACTCCGGGACAGGGGATCAGCCCCAGCATTTT; CDR3aa: CASSYSGTGDQPQHF
abundance: few; j_gene: TRBJ2-2; v_gene: TRBV5-1; d_gene: NA; CDR3nt: TGCGCCAGCAGCCCTCAGGGGCACACCGGGGAGCTGTTTTTT; CDR3aa: CASSPQGHTGELFF
abundance: NA; j_gene: TRBJ1-2; v_gene: TRBV4-1; d_gene: NA; CDR3nt: TGCGCCAGCAGCCGATCCCGGGAGGGGTCGCACAAGAACTATGGCTACACCTTC; CDR3aa: CASSRSREGSHKNYGYTF
abundance: NA; j_gene: TRBJ1-1; v_gene: TRBV20-1; d_gene: NA; CDR3nt: TGCAGTGCTAGGGGGCGCGCTACTGAAGCTTTCTTT; CDR3aa: CSARGRATEAFF
abundance: NA; j_gene: TRBJ2-1; v_gene: TRBV7-2; d_gene: TRBD2; CDR3nt: TGTGCCAGCAGCTCGAGACTAGCGGATTACAATGAGCAGTTCTTC; CDR3aa: CASSSRLADYNEQFF
abundance: NA; j_gene: TRBJ2-2; v_gene: TRBV27; d_gene: TRBD2; CDR3nt: TGTGCCAGCAGTTTAAAGAGGGCGGGGGGCTACTCTACCACCGGGGAGCTGTTTTTT; CDR3aa: CASSLKRAGGYSTTGELFF
abundance: NA; j_gene: TRBJ2-7; v_gene: TRBV27; d_gene: TRBD1; CDR3nt: TGTGCCAGCAGTCCCGGGACAGTCTACGAGCAGTACTTC; CDR3aa: CASSPGTVYEQYF
abundance: few; j_gene: TRBJ2-1; v_gene: TRBV12-3/TRBV12-4; d_gene: NA; CDR3nt: TGTGCCAGCAGTCGAACCTTTAGTCATGAGCAGTTCTTC; CDR3aa: CASSRTFSHEQFF
abundance: few; j_gene: TRBJ2-2; v_gene: TRBV6-2/TRBV6-3; d_gene: TRBD2; CDR3nt: TGTGCCAGCACCGACGGGAGGATGATCGCCGCCGGGGAGCTGTTTTTT; CDR3aa: CASTDGRMIAAGELFF
abundance: few; j_gene: TRBJ2-7; v_gene: TRBV4-1; d_gene: TRBD1; CDR3nt: TGCGCCAGCAGCCCGAGGGACAGGGAAATCTACGAGCAGTACTTC; CDR3aa: CASSPRDREIYEQYF
abundance: few; j_gene: TRBJ1-5; v_gene: TRBV7-9; d_gene: NA; CDR3nt: TGTGCCAGCAGCTTAAACTCAGGCGGAAACGAGGGCAATCAGCCCCAGCATTTT; CDR3aa: CASSLNSGGNEGNQPQHF
abundance: NA; j_gene: TRBJ1-4; v_gene: TRBV6-1; d_gene: NA; CDR3nt: TGTGCCAGCAGCTACACAGGCCGGACGCTTTTT; CDR3aa: CASSYTGRTLF
abundance: few; j_gene: TRBJ1-6; v_gene: TRBV2; d_gene: TRBD1; CDR3nt: TGTGCCACCACTGAGCCGGACAGGGTTAATTCACCCCTCCACTTT; CDR3aa: CATTEPDRVNSPLHF
abundance: NA; j_gene: TRBJ2-5; v_gene: TRBV6-2/TRBV6-3; d_gene: TRBD1; CDR3nt: TGTGCCAGCAGTTACGGTTTCTTCTGGACAGGAGATTACCAAGAGACCCAGTACTTC; CDR3aa: CASSYGFFWTGDYQETQYF
abundance: few; j_gene: TRBJ2-2; v_gene: TRBV12-3/TRBV12-4; d_gene: NA; CDR3nt: TGTGCCAGCATTATCGGCCCCGTAGCCACCGGGGAGCTGTTTTTT; CDR3aa: CASIIGPVATGELFF
abundance: many; j_gene: TRBJ2-2; v_gene: TRBV9; d_gene: NA; CDR3nt: TGTGCCAGCAGCCCGTCCGGGGAGCTGTTTTTT; CDR3aa: CASSPSGELFF
abundance: NA; j_gene: TRBJ1-1; v_gene: TRBV12-3/TRBV12-4; d_gene: TRBD1; CDR3nt: TGTGCCAGCAGACTTTTTCCGGGACAGGGTTTGACGGCTTTCTTT; CDR3aa: CASRLFPGQGLTAFF
abundance: NA; j_gene: TRBJ2-4; v_gene: TRBV7-2; d_gene: TRBD2; CDR3nt: TGTGCCAGCAGCTTAGAAGGAGCGGGGGCAGCCAAAAACATTCAGTACTTC; CDR3aa: CASSLEGAGAAKNIQYF
abundance: few; j_gene: TRBJ2-2; v_gene: TRBV4-2; d_gene: NA; CDR3nt: TGTGCCAGCAGCCAACAGGGGCGGGTGTTCAACACCGGGGAGCTGTTTTTT; CDR3aa: CASSQQGRVFNTGELFF
abundance: few; j_gene: TRBJ2-1; v_gene: TRBV12-3/TRBV12-4; d_gene: TRBD2; CDR3nt: TGTGCCAGCAGCCCGACTAGCGCCCGCAATGAGCAGTTCTTC; CDR3aa: CASSPTSARNEQFF
abundance: few; j_gene: TRBJ1-2; v_gene: TRBV10-3; d_gene: NA; CDR3nt: TGTGCCATCAGTGAGGTCGGCAGGGAGGATGGCTACACCTTC; CDR3aa: CAISEVGREDGYTF
abundance: NA; j_gene: TRBJ2-3; v_gene: TRBV4-1; d_gene: TRBD2; CDR3nt: TGCGCCAGCAGCCAAGAATGGGCTAGCGGGGGCACAGATACGCTGTATTTT; CDR3aa: CASSQEWASGGTDTLYF
abundance: once; j_gene: TRBJ2-7; v_gene: TRBV6-5; d_gene: NA; CDR3nt: TGTGCCAGCAGTTACTCGATCGGCGGCTACGAGCAGTACTTC; CDR3aa: CASSYSIGGYEQYF
abundance: many; j_gene: TRBJ1-5; v_gene: TRBV2; d_gene: NA; CDR3nt: TGTGCCAGCAGTGATGTCGGGGGTAGTGATCAGCCCCAGCATTTT; CDR3aa: CASSDVGGSDQPQHF